This T cell receptor beta chain was sequenced during a study of blood T cell repertoires in COVID-19 (dated by TCRdb to the early 2020s). General notes on the study: Samples covering the acute and convalescent phases of COVID-19 were provided by collaborators in the United States, Italy and Spain. The material from the prospective study consisted of cDNA or gDNA derived from T cells, B-cell-depleted T cells, or PBMCs. Subjects who had been exposed to COVID-19, were actively infected with it, or had recovered from it provided the deeply sampled blood TCRbeta repertoires that made up the dataset. The repertoires were released in a freely available public database meant as a resource for research on the immune response to SARS-CoV-2. Samples were obtained from the ongoing ImmuneRACE study (first 160 participants) and from some 1,300 subjects provided by 6 global collaborators. Nearly every sample came with metadata listing a de-identified subject ID, COVID-19 status, age in years and sex. HLA class I and class II types, where available, came from metadata supplied by the sample provider rather than from assay-based typing.

The junction shows trimming of 3 bases on V and 1 base on J, plus 19 bases between the germline ends. The CDR3 contains 17 residues, cysteine and phenylalanine counted. Only the CDR3 DNA is retained, 51 bases long and in frame from the first base. CDR1 and CDR2, looked up from the germline V gene (reference sequence), are GTSNPN and SVGIG. TCRbeta CDR3 regions were amplified from genomic DNA by means of the immunoSEQ Assay, a bias-controlled multiplex PCR. The paper's processing steps were these. Nucleated cell counts per sample were estimated from amplification of reference gene primers within the assay. To quantify the absolute abundance of each unique TCRbeta CDR3 rearrangement, sequence reads were collapsed and filtered. For each sample, productive Simpson clonality was calculated by taking the square root of Simpson's diversity index across productive rearrangements. TCRdb provides this immuneACCESS table in a form limited to in-frame rearrangements. Some clones are lacking; in checked studies, under half of them reflect an unresolved V gene, and why the rest are absent is not known. V and J calls and clone size follow that table, whereas D and trimming were derived from the DNA. The sample table holds almost 400,000 clones, of which around nine tenths were seen once. The top ten hold less than 2% of the sample.

As for this clone: The antigen this receptor binds is unknown. Base qualities are not recorded, but no much larger clone differs from it by a single base.

The paper as a whole reports these results and caveats: The quantity of clinical and demographic metadata differed by source and by participant and was supplied without curation.

In the prospective study, participants were roughly 18 to 90 years old, resided in approximately 25 geographic areas of the United States, and were enrolled through a virtual design. To assign participants to cohorts, the prospective study relied on clinical history that participants themselves reported in a screening survey and a study questionnaire. For ImmuneRACE Cohort 3, a participant was defined as recovered based on two consecutive negative NP/OP PCR tests, clearance by a healthcare professional, or resolution of symptoms. In the prospective study, whole blood, serum and a nasopharyngeal or oropharyngeal swab were collected from each participant by mobile phlebotomists. Prospective study participants could optionally give additional blood draws and questionnaires over an approximately two-month period. Before DNA extraction, prospective study blood samples were shipped either frozen or at room temperature.

Sample: PBMCs or T cells enriched from blood (not recorded which). This sequence was found in a woman aged 25 to 39 who had recovered from COVID-19. The V and J genes are TRBV30 and TRBJ1-5, with TRBD1 perhaps the D gene, on 5 matching bases. The CDR3 corresponds to CAWSNPRRGGSNQPQHF. The nucleotide sequence is given as TGTGCCTGGAGCAACCCCCGGAGGGGCGGGAGCAATCAGCCCCAGCATTTT.